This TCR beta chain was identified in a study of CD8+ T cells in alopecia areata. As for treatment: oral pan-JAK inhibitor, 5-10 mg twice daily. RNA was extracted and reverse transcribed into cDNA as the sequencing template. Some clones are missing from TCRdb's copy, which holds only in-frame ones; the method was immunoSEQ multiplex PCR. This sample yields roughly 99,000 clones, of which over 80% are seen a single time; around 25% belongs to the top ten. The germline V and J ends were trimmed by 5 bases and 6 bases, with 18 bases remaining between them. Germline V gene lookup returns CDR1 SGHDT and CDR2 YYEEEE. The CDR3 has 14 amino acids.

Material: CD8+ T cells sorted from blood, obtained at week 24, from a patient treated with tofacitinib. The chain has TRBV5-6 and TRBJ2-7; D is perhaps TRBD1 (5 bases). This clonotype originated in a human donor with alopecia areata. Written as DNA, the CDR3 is TGTGCCAGCAGAACGGAGTCAGGGATGGGCGAGCAGTACTTC. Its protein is CASRTESGMGEQYF.